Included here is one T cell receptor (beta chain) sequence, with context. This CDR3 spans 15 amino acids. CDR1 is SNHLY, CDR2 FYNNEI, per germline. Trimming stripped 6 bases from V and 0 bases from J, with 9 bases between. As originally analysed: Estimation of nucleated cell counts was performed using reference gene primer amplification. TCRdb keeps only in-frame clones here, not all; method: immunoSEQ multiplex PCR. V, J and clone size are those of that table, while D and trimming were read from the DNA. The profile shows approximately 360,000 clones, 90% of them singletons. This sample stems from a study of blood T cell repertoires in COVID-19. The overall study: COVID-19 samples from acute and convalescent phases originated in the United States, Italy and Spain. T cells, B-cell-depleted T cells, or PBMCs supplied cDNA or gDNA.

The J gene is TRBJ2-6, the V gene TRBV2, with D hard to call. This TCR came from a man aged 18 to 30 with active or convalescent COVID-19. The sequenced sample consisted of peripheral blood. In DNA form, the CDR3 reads TGTGCCAGCAGCCTCGAGAGCTCTGGGGCCAACGTCCTGACTTTC. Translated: CASSLESSGANVLTF. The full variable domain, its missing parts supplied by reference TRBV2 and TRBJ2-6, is EPEVTQTPSHQVTQMGQEVILRCVPISNHLYFYWYRQILGQKVEFLVSFYNNEISEKSEIFDDQFSVERPDGSNFTLKIRSTKLEDSAMYFCASSLESSGANVLTFGAGSRLTVL.